The 32 T cell receptor beta chains below were found in one sample sequenced in a study of PD-1 blockade in mismatch repair-deficient tumors. Assay: immunoSEQ multiplex PCR; the TCRdb copy retains only in-frame clones and omits some. The sample lists about 51,000 clones; approximately 80% were seen once. Sequences were derived from peripheral blood, sampled 4 weeks after starting pembrolizumab. Receptors originate from an adult with mismatch repair-deficient cancer.

This clone was seen only a few times. The rearrangement uses TRBV30 and TRBJ2-7; D is ambiguous. Germline CDR1 reads GTSNPN; CDR2 reads SVGIG (reference sequence). The CDR3 contains 11 residues. V lost 2 bases, J lost 5 bases, and 7 bases lay in between. CDR3 nucleotides: TGTGCCTGGAGTTCATGGAACGAGCAGTACTTC. This encodes CAWSSWNEQYF. The full variable domain, with the rest looked up from reference TRBV30 and TRBJ2-7, is SQTIHQWPATLVQPVGSPLSLECTVEGTSNPNLYWYRQAAGRGLQLLFYSVGIGQISSEVPQNLSASRPQDRQFILSSKKLLLSDSGFYLCAWSSWNEQYFGPGTRLTVT.

The rearrangement links TRBV11-2 to TRBJ2-3, with TRBD1 identical over 10 bases. Germline V gene data show CDR1 as SGHAT and CDR2 as FQNNGV. This CDR3 region has 17 residues. With V trimmed by 0 bases and J by 5 bases, 8 bases remained unmatched. The CDR3 nucleotides read TGTGCCAGCAGCTTAGATTTGACAGGGGGCAGGGAAGATACGCAGTATTTT. Its protein product is CASSLDLTGGREDTQYF.

In its sample, this clone was seen once. This rearrangement joins TRBV7-9 to TRBJ1-1, with 7 bases that match TRBD1. The CDR3 contains 15 residues. The germline V gene encodes CDR1 SEHNR and CDR2 FQNEAQ (reference sequence). After removal of 4 bases from V and 4 bases from J, the junction contained 9 bases not matched to a gene. The DNA of the CDR3 is TGTGCCAGCAGCTCTAGGACAGGTCTGTTCACTGAAGCTTTCTTT. Translation gives CASSSRTGLFTEAFF.

This rearrangement joins TRBV2 to TRBJ2-5; 8 nucleotides line up with TRBD2. CDR1 SNHLY and CDR2 FYNNEI come from the germline V gene. V was pared by 1 base and J by 0 bases, with 4 bases of the junction left unmatched. This CDR3 contains 16 residues. Here the CDR3 DNA reads TGTGCCAGCAGTGAAGTCCAGCGGGGGTACCAAGAGACCCAGTACTTC. This gives the protein CASSEVQRGYQETQYF.

The chain links TRBV25-1 to TRBJ2-1, with 8 bases aligning to TRBD1. V was pared by 0 bases and J by 7 bases, with 5 bases of the junction left unmatched. Germline loops: CDR1 MGHDK, CDR2 SYGVNS. The CDR3 contains 15 residues. CDR3 sequence (DNA): TGTGCCAGCAGTGAATACAGGGGGCTTAGAAATGAGCAGTTCTTC. Protein: CASSEYRGLRNEQFF.

The chain links TRBV19 to TRBJ1-2, with 9 positions matching TRBD1. After removal of 5 bases from V and 4 bases from J, the junction contained 5 bases not matched to a gene. This CDR3 spans 14 amino acids. The germline gives CDR1 LNHDA, CDR2 SQIVND (reference sequence). Here the CDR3 DNA reads TGTGCCAGTAGTCGAACAGGGGGCAGCTATGGCTACACCTTC. As protein: CASSRTGGSYGYTF.

This sequence joins TRBV19 and TRBJ2-5; D is unresolved. V was clipped by 6 bases and J by 0 bases, with 11 bases between them. The CDR3 runs 14 residues. Germline loops: CDR1 LNHDA, CDR2 SQIVND (reference sequence). The DNA for the CDR3 is TGTGCCAGTAGGAGTCGTGGGAACCAAGAGACCCAGTACTTC. Amino acid sequence: CASRSRGNQETQYF.

The chain employs TRBV5-1 and TRBJ1-1; D gene ambiguous. The germline V gene encodes CDR1 SGHRS and CDR2 YFSETQ. The V and J ends lost 0 bases and 5 bases respectively, with 23 bases between them. The CDR3 is 18 amino acids. This CDR3 is CASSLGRFGLSQSTEAFF. CDR3 DNA: TGCGCCAGCAGCTTGGGTCGGTTTGGGTTAAGCCAGAGTACTGAAGCTTTCTTT.

The chain employs TRBV7-3 and TRBJ2-1; D is ambiguous. Trimming removed 5 bases from V and 9 bases from J, with 11 bases in between. Germline V gene data show CDR1 as SGHTA and CDR2 as FQGTGA. CDR3 size: 12 residues. CDR3 in amino acids: CASSLTGIEQFF. In DNA form, the CDR3 reads TGTGCCAGCAGCCTCACGGGCATTGAGCAGTTCTTC.

J is TRBJ1-1 and V is TRBV5-8; TRBD1 is a possible D gene (5 bases). CDR1 and CDR2 (germline): SGHTS, YDEGEE. V shed 0 bases and J shed 3 bases, with 12 bases lying between them. CDR3 length equals 15 residues. CDR3 sequence reads: CASSLGHVGDTEAFF. The CDR3 DNA sequence: TGTGCCAGCAGCTTGGGTCACGTGGGGGACACTGAAGCTTTCTTT. The full variable domain, rest sourced from reference TRBV5-8 and TRBJ1-1, is EAGVTQSPTHLIKTRGQQATLRCSPISGHTSVYWYQQALGLGLQFLLWYDEGEERNRGNFPPRFSGRQFPNYSSELNVNALELEDSALYLCASSLGHVGDTEAFFGQGTRLTVV.

The rearrangement links TRBV5-1 to TRBJ1-1, with 7 bases lining up with TRBD1. This CDR3 is 13 amino acids long. V trimming: 2 bases; J trimming: 5 bases; junction bases outside the gene matches: 3. The germline V gene has CDR1 SGHRS and CDR2 YFSETQ. The CDR3 is CASSFMTGTEAFF. CDR3 coding DNA: TGCGCCAGCAGCTTTATGACAGGGACTGAAGCTTTCTTT.

The rearrangement links TRBV7-9 to TRBJ1-3; TRBD1 matches 9 bases. The J segment lost 7 bases and the V segment lost 1 base, leaving 8 bases of the junction unmatched. The CDR3 contains 16 residues. Germline lookup yields CDR1 SEHNR and CDR2 FQNEAQ (reference sequence). CDR3 in DNA: TGTGCCAGCAGCTTAGAAGTGACAGGGGGGTCTAACACCATATATTTT. This translates into CASSLEVTGGSNTIYF.

This clone has a handful of counts. The chain couples TRBV7-9 to TRBJ1-4; 7 bases align to TRBD1. V was pared by 5 bases and J by 3 bases, with 6 bases of the junction left unmatched. The CDR3 contains 15 residues. Per germline, CDR1 SEHNR and CDR2 FQNEAQ (reference sequence). The CDR3 loop is CASSDGQAPNEKLFF. The CDR3 DNA reads as TGTGCCAGCAGCGACGGACAGGCTCCTAATGAAAAACTGTTTTTT.

The chain carries TRBV9 and TRBJ2-2, with a possible D match to TRBD2 (5 bases). V lost 5 bases and J 4 bases, leaving 9 bases between the germline ends. This CDR3 has 13 residues. The germline CDR1 and CDR2 sequences are SGDLS and YYNGEE. CDR3 in amino acids: CASSAGSTGELFF. In DNA, the CDR3 is TGTGCCAGCAGTGCGGGTAGCACCGGGGAGCTGTTTTTT.

This clone was observed a single time. The chain has TRBV19 and TRBJ1-3; D is unresolved. The germline V gene encodes CDR1 LNHDA and CDR2 SQIVND (reference sequence). Deletions cut 4 bases from V and 0 bases from J, with 13 bases between. The CDR3 sequence is 16 residues long. The CDR3 loop reads CASSSFGTHSGNTIYF. The CDR3 bases are TGTGCCAGTAGTAGCTTTGGCACCCACTCTGGAAACACCATATATTTT. The entire variable domain, with the rest obtained from reference TRBV19 and TRBJ1-3, is as follows: DGGITQSPKYLFRKEGQNVTLSCEQNLNHDAMYWYRQDPGQGLRLIYYSQIVNDFQKGDIAEGYSVSREKKESFPLTVTSAQKNPTAFYLCASSSFGTHSGNTIYFGEGSWLTVV.

The V and J genes are TRBV10-2 and TRBJ2-7; no clear D. The germline V and J ends were trimmed by 6 bases and 6 bases, with 9 bases remaining between them. Germline-derived CDR1 and CDR2 are WSHSY and SAAADI. The CDR3 is 11 amino acids. Written as DNA, the CDR3 is TGCGCCAGCAGCCCCCCGGGCGAGCAGTACTTC. It encodes CASSPPGEQYF.

The chain has TRBV27 and TRBJ2-1, with D perhaps assigned TRBD1 or TRBD2 (7 bases each). The V end was cut by 6 bases, the J end by 5 bases, with 17 bases between. The CDR3 is 15 amino acids. The germline V gene encodes CDR1 MNHEY and CDR2 SMNVEV (reference sequence). The chain's CDR3 is CASSVRGGINNEQFF. The CDR3 nucleotides are TGTGCCAGCAGCGTCAGGGGGGGAATCAACAATGAGCAGTTCTTC.

Only a few counts were recorded for this clone. V and J are TRBV19 and TRBJ1-2; 8 nucleotides agree with TRBD1. The CDR3 spans 13 residues. J lost 7 bases, V lost 1 base, and 2 bases had no gene match. Germline CDR1 reads LNHDA; CDR2 reads SQIVND (reference sequence). The CDR3 region has the DNA TGTGCCAGTAGTATAGGGGACAGGTCTGGCTACACCTTC. Protein sequence: CASSIGDRSGYTF.

The rearrangement joins TRBV11-1 to TRBJ2-1, with 13 bases identical to TRBD2. Trimming took 4 bases from V and 4 from J; bases not matched to a gene: 7. Germline loops: CDR1 SGHAT, CDR2 FQDESV (reference sequence). The CDR3 has 17 residues. Written as DNA, the CDR3 is TGTGCCAGCAGCTCCCTACTAGCGGGAGGGGGTTACAATGAGCAGTTCTTC. Translated: CASSSLLAGGGYNEQFF.

The rearrangement links TRBV6-5 to TRBJ1-1; D is ambiguous. CDR1 and CDR2 from the germline V gene are MNHEY and SVGAGI. The CDR3 covers 15 residues. The V gene lost 0 bases and the J gene lost 7 bases, with 15 bases spanning the gap. The CDR3 region is CASSYSIPRSSEAFF. CDR3 bases: TGTGCCAGCAGTTACTCGATTCCCAGGAGTAGTGAAGCTTTCTTT.

The chain joins TRBV18 to TRBJ1-2; weak D call: TRBD1 (6 bases). From germline, CDR1 is KGHSH and CDR2 LQKENI. V was trimmed by 3 bases and J by 6 bases, leaving 11 bases between them. This CDR3 spans 13 amino acids. The CDR3 spells CASSPQGMDGYTF. Here the CDR3 DNA reads TGTGCCAGCTCACCTCAGGGGATGGATGGCTACACCTTC.

The CDR3 reads CSVSTGGDADTQYF. The CDR3 DNA reads TGCAGCGTATCAACAGGGGGTGACGCAGATACGCAGTATTTT. The V call is TRBV29-1, the J call TRBJ2-3, with 8 bases that match TRBD1. Trimming removed 6 bases from V and 4 bases from J; junction bases left unmatched: 9. This CDR3 region has 14 residues. CDR1 and CDR2 from the germline V gene are SQVTM and ANQGSEA.

The V call is TRBV5-8, the J call TRBJ1-1; D is uncertain. V shed 2 bases and J shed 3 bases, with 8 bases lying between them. The germline V gene has CDR1 SGHTS and CDR2 YDEGEE. This CDR3 has 13 amino acids. CDR3 loop: CASSFWVDTEAFF. CDR3 bases: TGTGCCAGCAGCTTTTGGGTGGACACTGAAGCTTTCTTT.

The chain uses TRBV4-2 and TRBJ1-1, with no clear D. The germline V and J ends were trimmed by 0 bases and 0 bases, with 5 bases remaining between them. Germline CDR1 and CDR2: LGHNA and YNFKEQ. CDR3 length: 14 amino acids. The CDR3 region has the DNA TGTGCCAGCAGCCAAGAGGTACTGAACACTGAAGCTTTCTTT. It encodes CASSQEVLNTEAFF.

The chain links TRBV10-3 to TRBJ1-2; D is unresolved. CDR1 is ENHRY, CDR2 SYGVKD, per germline. CDR3 size: 15 residues. Trimming shortened V by 3 bases and J by 0 bases, and 11 bases separated the two germline ends. CDR3 sequence (DNA): TGTGCCATCAGTGATCGGGCGGCCTCTAACTATGGCTACACCTTC. Translated: CAISDRAASNYGYTF.

The chain uses TRBV5-1 and TRBJ1-2; 9 bases map to TRBD1. Germline CDR1 SGHRS, CDR2 YFSETQ. This CDR3 region has 17 residues. V dropped 0 bases and J dropped 6; count of bases not matched to a gene: 12. Here the CDR3 DNA reads TGCGCCAGCAGCTTGGAATTTGGGACAGGGTTCGTGCATGGCTACACCTTC. It specifies CASSLEFGTGFVHGYTF.

The chain carries TRBV6-5 and TRBJ2-7; 10 bases map to TRBD1. CDR3 length equals 15 residues. Trimming cost V 8 bases and J 3 bases; bases outside gene matches: 10. Germline CDR1 is MNHEY and CDR2 is SVGAGI. This CDR3 is CASGKPGQGYYEQYF. CDR3 nucleotides: TGTGCCAGCGGCAAACCGGGACAGGGGTACTACGAGCAGTACTTC.

This clone turned up a few times. This sequence joins TRBV7-3 and TRBJ2-5; the D call may be TRBD1 or TRBD2 (7 bases each). Germline V gene lookup returns CDR1 SGHTA and CDR2 FQGTGA. This CDR3 comprises 16 residues. Trimming left V 5 bases short and J 1 base short, with 17 bases between. Written as DNA, the CDR3 is TGTGCCAGCAGCCCCCGGGGACAGCGGGGCCAAGAGACCCAGTACTTC. Protein product: CASSPRGQRGQETQYF.

This chain links TRBV7-9 with TRBJ2-7; D gene uncertain. Looked up from germline, CDR1 is SEHNR and CDR2 is FQNEAQ (reference sequence). The CDR3 is made up of 12 amino acids. Trimming took 1 base from V and 2 from J, leaving 3 bases between them. CDR3 nucleotide sequence: TGTGCCAGCAGCTTAGAGCCCTACGAGCAGTACTTC. This codes for CASSLEPYEQYF.

The rearrangement uses TRBV6-1 and TRBJ1-3; TRBD1 matches at 7 bases. In germline, CDR1 is MNHNS, CDR2 SASEGT. The V and J ends lost 6 bases and 0 bases, in that order; junction bases with no gene match: 5. This CDR3 spans 15 amino acids. The CDR3 spells CASRRDSNSGNTIYF. The CDR3 DNA reads as TGTGCCAGCAGGCGGGACAGCAACTCTGGAAACACCATATATTTT.

The gene calls are TRBV28 and TRBJ1-2; TRBD1 might be the D (5 bases). In germline, CDR1 is MDHEN, CDR2 SYDVKM. The length of the CDR3 is 12 residues. Trimming cost V 10 bases and J 7 bases, with 16 bases left between them. CDR3 protein: CAIRVGQGGYTF. In nucleotides, the CDR3 is TGTGCCATCAGAGTAGGGCAGGGTGGCTACACCTTC.

In nucleotides, the CDR3 is TGTGCCAGCAGAAAAAGGCGGGGGGCGGATCAGCCCCAGCATTTT. Its protein is CASRKRRGADQPQHF. This rearrangement joins TRBV6-6 to TRBJ1-5, with TRBD1 as a possible D gene (6 bases). This CDR3 is 15 amino acids long. The germline V and J ends were trimmed by 6 bases and 5 bases, with 17 bases remaining between them. Germline V gene data show CDR1 as MNHNY and CDR2 as SVGAGI (reference sequence).